This TCR beta chain was identified during a study of shared clonotypes between healthy human individuals. The CDR3 extends over 14 amino acids. Per the germline V gene, CDR1 is SGHRS and CDR2 is YFSETQ. The V gene lost 4 bases and the J gene lost 8 bases, with 16 bases spanning the gap. As for this clone: Its target is not known.

Profiled with immunoSEQ multiplex PCR; TCRdb holds only in-frame clones, not every one. The data show some 2.1 million clones, about 95% seen once. Naive CD8 cells lacked CD45RO and underwent positive selection for CCR7, leaving out terminally differentiated effector memory CD45RA+ cells. Points from the study as a whole: Owing to a small donor count, the genetic and exposure-history diversity represented was limited.

Sequencing used naive CD8+ T cells sorted from blood. This sequence was found in a man aged 18 to 30 in good health. This chain uses TRBV5-1 with TRBJ2-1; a weak D match, TRBD2 (6 bases). The CDR3 DNA follows: TGCGCCAGCAGCCTACCGGGACTGGAATATGAGCAGTTCTTC. This translates into CASSLPGLEYEQFF.